Described below is a single TCR beta chain sequence and its context. No antigen is known for it. The data are from a study of CD8 T cells in ankylosing spondylitis. General study results and limits: It appeared that ankylosing spondylitis blood was characterized by a TCR beta motif of roughly 8 highly homologous variants. According to the report, clones linked to the disease were significantly enriched in matched synovial fluid samples taken from ankylosing spondylitis patients.

The authors made TCR beta libraries by quantitative 5'-RACE with molecular barcodes. TCRdb itself ran the 5' RACE reads through MiXCR, one entry per CDR3 protein. Of 250,000 or so distinct CDR3 sequences in the sample, roughly a quarter were seen once. Sequencing was done on a sample of blood, either unsorted or a sorted T cell fraction (not recorded which). The clonotype comes from a male donor with ankylosing spondylitis or in good health (not recorded which).

As DNA, the CDR3 is TGCAGTGCTAGGACTAGCGGGGGGGCTTATACGCAGTATTTT. Translated, it gives CSARTSGGAYTQYF. V and J are TRBV20-1 and TRBJ2-3, with 14 bases identical to TRBD2. There are 14 residues in the CDR3. The V segment lost 3 bases and the J segment 7 bases; nucleotides outside the gene matches: 3. The V gene's germline CDR1 is DFQATT and CDR2 SNEGSKA (reference sequence).